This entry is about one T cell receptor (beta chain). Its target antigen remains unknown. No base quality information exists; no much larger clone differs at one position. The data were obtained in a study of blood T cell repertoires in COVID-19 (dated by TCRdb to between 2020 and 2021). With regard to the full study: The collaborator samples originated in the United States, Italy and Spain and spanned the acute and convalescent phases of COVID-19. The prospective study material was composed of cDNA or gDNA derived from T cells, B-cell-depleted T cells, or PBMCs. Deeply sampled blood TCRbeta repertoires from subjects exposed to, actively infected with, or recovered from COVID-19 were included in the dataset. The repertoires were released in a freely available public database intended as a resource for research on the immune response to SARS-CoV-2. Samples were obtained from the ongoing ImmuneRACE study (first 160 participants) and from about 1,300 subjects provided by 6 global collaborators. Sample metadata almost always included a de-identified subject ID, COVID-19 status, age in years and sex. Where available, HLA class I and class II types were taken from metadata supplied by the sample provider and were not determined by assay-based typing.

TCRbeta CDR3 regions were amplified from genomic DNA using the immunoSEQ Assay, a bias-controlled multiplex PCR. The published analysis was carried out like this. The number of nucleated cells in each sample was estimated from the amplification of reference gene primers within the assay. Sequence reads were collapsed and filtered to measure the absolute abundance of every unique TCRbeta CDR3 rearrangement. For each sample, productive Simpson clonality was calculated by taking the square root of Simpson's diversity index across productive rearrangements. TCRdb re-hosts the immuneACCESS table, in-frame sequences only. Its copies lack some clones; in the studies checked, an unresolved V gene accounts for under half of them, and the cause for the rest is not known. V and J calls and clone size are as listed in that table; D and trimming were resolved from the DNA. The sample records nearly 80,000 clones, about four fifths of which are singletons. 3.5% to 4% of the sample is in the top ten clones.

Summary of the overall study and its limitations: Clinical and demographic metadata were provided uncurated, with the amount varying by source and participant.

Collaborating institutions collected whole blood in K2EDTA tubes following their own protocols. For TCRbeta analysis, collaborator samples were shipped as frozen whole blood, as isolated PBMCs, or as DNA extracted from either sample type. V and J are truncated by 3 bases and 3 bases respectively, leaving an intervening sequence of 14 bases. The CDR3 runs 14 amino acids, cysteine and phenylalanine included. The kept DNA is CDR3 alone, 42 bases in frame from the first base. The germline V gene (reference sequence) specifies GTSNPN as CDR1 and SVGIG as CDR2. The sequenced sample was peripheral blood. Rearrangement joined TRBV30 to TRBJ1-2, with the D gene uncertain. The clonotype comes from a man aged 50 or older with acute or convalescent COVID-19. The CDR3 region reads CAWRVKMGDYGYTF. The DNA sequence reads TGTGCCTGGAGGGTGAAGATGGGCGACTATGGCTACACCTTC.